The next 8 T cell receptor beta chains were all read from a single sample in a study of T cells expressing NK-cell markers. TCRdb reanalyzed the 5' RACE reads and collapses them to one entry per CDR3 protein, without DNA. The repertoire table contains under 600,000 distinct CDR3 sequences. The sample was blood T cells: a sorted CD56 or NKG2C T cell subset, CD4+ or CD8+ T cells, or bulk PBMC T cells (not recorded which). Source of these receptors: a woman aged 45-60 years in good health.

The chain uses TRBV4-1 and TRBJ2-5; no DNA is available, so the TRBD2 call from TCRdb remains unchecked. The CDR3 has 18 amino acids. Germline CDR1 and CDR2: MGHRA and YSYEKL. Here the CDR3 reads CASSLTSLAGAHSETQYF.

This sequence joins TRBV11-3 and TRBJ2-5; TCRdb's D call of TRBD1 is untestable without DNA. The CDR3 consists of 14 residues. Germline values: CDR1 SGHNT, CDR2 YENEEA. This CDR3 is CASSKDRAQETQYF. Using reference TRBV11-3 and TRBJ2-5 for the parts outside the CDR3, the full variable domain is EAGVVQSPRYKIIEKKQPVAFWCNPISGHNTLYWYLQNLGQGPELLIRYENEEAVDDSQLPKDRFSAERLKGVDSTLKIQPAELGDSAVYLCASSKDRAQETQYFGPGTRLLVL.

The chain links TRBV19 to TRBJ2-5. CDR3 size: 13 residues. Germline CDR1 and CDR2: LNHDA and SQIVND (reference sequence). CDR3 amino acids: CASSMARKETQYF.

The gene calls are TRBV11-2 and TRBJ1-2; TCRdb selects TRBD1, and the lack of DNA leaves this call unchecked. CDR3 length: 14 residues. Germline V gives CDR1 SGHAT, CDR2 FQNNGV. CDR3 loop: CASSLGSGAYGYTF.

The chain combines TRBV6-6 with TRBJ2-3. The CDR3 extends over 13 amino acids. Germline V gene data show CDR1 as MNHNY and CDR2 as SVGAGI (reference sequence). CDR3 protein: CASSRHITDTQYF.

The V gene is TRBV7-3, the J gene TRBJ2-3; TCRdb designates TRBD2, a call that cannot be tested without DNA. CDR1 and CDR2 from the germline V gene are SGHTA and FQGTGA. This CDR3 has 15 residues. The CDR3 protein is CASSFGILAGDTQYF.

This chain connects TRBV12-3 or TRBV12-4 to TRBJ2-3; there is no DNA to check the TCRdb D call of TRBD1. This CDR3 is 15 amino acids long. CDR3 sequence reads: CASSFSAGLTDTQYF.

The chain is built from TRBV7-2 and TRBJ1-5. Germline loops: CDR1 SGHTA, CDR2 FQGNSA. CDR3 length equals 14 residues. The CDR3 is CASSLAYRGQPQHF.